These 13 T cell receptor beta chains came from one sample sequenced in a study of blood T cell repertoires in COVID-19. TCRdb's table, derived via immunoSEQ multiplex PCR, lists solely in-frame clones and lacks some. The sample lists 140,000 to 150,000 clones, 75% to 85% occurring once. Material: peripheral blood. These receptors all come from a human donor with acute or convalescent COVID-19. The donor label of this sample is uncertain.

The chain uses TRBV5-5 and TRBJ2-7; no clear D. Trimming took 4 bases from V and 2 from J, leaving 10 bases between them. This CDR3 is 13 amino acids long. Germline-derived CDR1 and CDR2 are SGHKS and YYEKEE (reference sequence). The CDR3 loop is CASSIQETYEQYF. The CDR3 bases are TGTGCCAGCAGCATCCAGGAAACCTACGAGCAGTACTTC.

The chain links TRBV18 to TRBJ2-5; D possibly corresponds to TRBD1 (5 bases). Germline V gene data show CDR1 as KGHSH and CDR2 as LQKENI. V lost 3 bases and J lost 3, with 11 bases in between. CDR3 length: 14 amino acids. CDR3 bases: TGTGCCAGCTCACCGTTTCAAGGGGAAGAGACCCAGTACTTC. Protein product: CASSPFQGEETQYF. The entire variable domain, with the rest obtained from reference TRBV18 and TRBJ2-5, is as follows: NAGVMQNPRHLVRRRGQEARLRCSPMKGHSHVYWYRQLPEEGLKFMVYLQKENIIDESGMPKERFSAEFPKEGPSILRIQQVVRGDSAAYFCASSPFQGEETQYFGPGTRLLVL.

The CDR3 here is CASSVQGAQPQHF. In nucleotides, the CDR3 is TGTGCCAGTAGTGTACAGGGGGCACAGCCCCAGCATTTT. The genes are TRBV19 and TRBJ1-5; 9 bases align to TRBD1. With V trimmed by 5 bases and J by 7 bases, 3 bases remained unmatched. CDR1 is LNHDA, CDR2 SQIVND, per germline (reference sequence). CDR3 length equals 13 residues.

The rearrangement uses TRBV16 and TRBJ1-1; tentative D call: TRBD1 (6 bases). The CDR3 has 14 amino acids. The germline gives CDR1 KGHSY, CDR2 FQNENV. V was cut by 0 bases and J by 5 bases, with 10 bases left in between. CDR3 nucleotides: TGTGCCAGCAGCCAATCAGGGGGAGGGACTGAAGCTTTCTTT. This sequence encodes CASSQSGGGTEAFF.

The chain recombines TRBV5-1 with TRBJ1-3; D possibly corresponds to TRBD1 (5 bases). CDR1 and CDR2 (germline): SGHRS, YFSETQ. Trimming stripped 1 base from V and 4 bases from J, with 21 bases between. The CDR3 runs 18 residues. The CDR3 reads CASSLNGGTKGTGNTIYF. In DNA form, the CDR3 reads TGCGCCAGCAGCTTGAATGGCGGGACGAAGGGGACCGGAAACACCATATATTTT.

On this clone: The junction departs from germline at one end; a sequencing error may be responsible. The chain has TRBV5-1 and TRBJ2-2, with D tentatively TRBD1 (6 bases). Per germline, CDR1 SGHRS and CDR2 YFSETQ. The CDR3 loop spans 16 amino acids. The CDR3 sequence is CASRLATGTNTGELFF. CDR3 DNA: TGCGCCAGCAGGTTGGCCACAGGGACCAACACCGGGGAGCTGTTTTTT. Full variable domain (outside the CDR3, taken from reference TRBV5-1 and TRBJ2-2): KAGVTQTPRYLIKTRGQQVTLSCSPISGHRSVSWYQQTPGQGLQFLFEYFSETQRNKGNFPGRFSGRQFSNSRSEMNVSTLELGDSALYLCASRLATGTNTGELFFGEGSRLTVL.

This CDR3 reads CASSTQGKGTEAFF. CDR3 DNA: TGTGCCAGCAGCACCCAGGGTAAGGGCACTGAAGCTTTCTTT. The chain couples TRBV11-2 to TRBJ1-1, with a tentative D call TRBD1 (5 bases). The CDR3 totals 14 residues. Germline CDR1 reads SGHAT; CDR2 reads FQNNGV. The ends were cut back, 5 bases at V and 4 bases at J, with 14 bases in the middle.

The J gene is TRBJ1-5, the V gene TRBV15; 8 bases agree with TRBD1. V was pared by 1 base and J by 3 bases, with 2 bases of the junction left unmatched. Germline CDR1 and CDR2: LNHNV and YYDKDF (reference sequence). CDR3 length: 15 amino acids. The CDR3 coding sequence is TGTGCCACCAGCAGAGGGACAGGGAACAATCAGCCCCAGCATTTT. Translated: CATSRGTGNNQPQHF. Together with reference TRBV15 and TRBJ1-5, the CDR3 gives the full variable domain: DAMVIQNPRYQVTQFGKPVTLSCSQTLNHNVMYWYQQKSSQAPKLLFHYYDKDFNNEADTPDNFQSRRPNTSFCFLDIRSPGLGDTAMYLCATSRGTGNNQPQHFGDGTRLSIL.

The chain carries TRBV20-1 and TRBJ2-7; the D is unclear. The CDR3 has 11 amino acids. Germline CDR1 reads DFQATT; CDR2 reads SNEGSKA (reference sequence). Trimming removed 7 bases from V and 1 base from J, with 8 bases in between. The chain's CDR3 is CSGQRSYEQYF. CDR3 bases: TGCAGTGGTCAGCGTTCCTACGAGCAGTACTTC.

Written as DNA, the CDR3 is TGTGCCAGCAGCGTTCAACCCTCGAGGGGGGAGCAGTTCTTC. It codes for CASSVQPSRGEQFF. The chain is built from TRBV9 and TRBJ2-1; TRBD1 is a possible D gene (6 bases). This CDR3 spans 14 amino acids. V gave up 2 bases and J gave up 10 bases, with 16 bases separating them. Germline V CDR1 and CDR2: SGDLS, YYNGEE.

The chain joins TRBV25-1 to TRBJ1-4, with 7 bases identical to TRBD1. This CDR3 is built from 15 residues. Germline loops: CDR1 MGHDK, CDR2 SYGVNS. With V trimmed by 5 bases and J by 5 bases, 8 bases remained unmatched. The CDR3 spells CASSNPGQKNEKLFF. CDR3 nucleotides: TGTGCCAGCAGTAACCCGGGACAGAAGAATGAAAAACTGTTTTTT.

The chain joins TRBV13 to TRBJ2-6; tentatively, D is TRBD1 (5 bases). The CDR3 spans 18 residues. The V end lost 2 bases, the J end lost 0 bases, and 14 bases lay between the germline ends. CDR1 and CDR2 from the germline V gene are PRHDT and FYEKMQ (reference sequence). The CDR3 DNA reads TGTGCCAGCAGCTTAAGCAGGGAATACATCTCTGGGGCCAACGTCCTGACTTTC. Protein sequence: CASSLSREYISGANVLTF.

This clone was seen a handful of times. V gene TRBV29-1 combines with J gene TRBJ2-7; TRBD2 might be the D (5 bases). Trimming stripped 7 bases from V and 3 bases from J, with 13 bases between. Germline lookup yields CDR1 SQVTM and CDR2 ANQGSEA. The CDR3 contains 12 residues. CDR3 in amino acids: CSAGLDNYEQYF. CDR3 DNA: TGCAGCGCCGGACTGGATAACTACGAGCAGTACTTC.